The rows below give T cell receptor beta chains drawn from one sample of a study of CXCR3-negative and CXCR3-positive naive CD8 T cells. From its re-call of the 5' RACE reads, TCRdb lists each CDR3 protein once, without DNA. This sample contains tens of thousands of distinct CDR3 sequences. Material: naive CXCR3+ CD8+ T cells from blood. Receptors originate from a human donor in good health. Some clones in this sample may be carry-over from other donors' samples. CDR3s include the opening cysteine and the closing phenylalanine or tryptophan. Size values are once, few and many counts, or a class for expanded clones, and some rows have none.

NA	TRBV28	TRBJ2-1	CASSWGNMVNNEQFF
NA	TRBV29-1	TRBJ2-5	CSVAGQPPEGAQYF
NA	TRBV29-1	TRBJ2-5	CSVEGGWGPETQYF
NA	TRBV12-3/TRBV12-4	TRBJ2-7	CASSLTAAESSYEQYF
NA	TRBV5-5	TRBJ2-1	CASSPRVFNEQFF
NA	TRBV7-2	TRBJ2-7	CASSLGATGGGYF
NA	TRBV19	TRBJ2-1	CASRPEGLAGVNEQFF
NA	TRBV28	TRBJ1-5	CASSVLGAGQPQHF
NA	TRBV12-3/TRBV12-4	TRBJ1-6	CASRGDSSYNSPLHF
medium-sized	TRBV28	TRBJ2-2	CASSYTSASGELFF
NA	TRBV28	TRBJ2-2	CASSFLGTGELFF
NA	TRBV29-1	TRBJ2-3	CSVVSSGTDTQYF
NA	TRBV7-9	TRBJ1-2	CASSLIDSRSTYGYTF
NA	TRBV28	TRBJ1-1	CASRVTGGSDTEAFF
NA	TRBV29-1	TRBJ2-5	CSVGQGAAETQYF
NA	TRBV12-3/TRBV12-4	TRBJ2-5	CASSEQGLQETQYF
NA	TRBV18	TRBJ2-1	CASSPPLDEQFF
NA	TRBV5-1	TRBJ1-1	CASSPRDSLNTEAFF
NA	TRBV29-1	TRBJ2-2	CSAWGDTGELFF
NA	TRBV5-1	TRBJ2-7	CASSLSVRERGGEQYF
NA	TRBV3-1	TRBJ2-1	CASSPRQETPYNEQFF
NA	TRBV2	TRBJ2-7	CASSEIQGLVYEQYF
NA	TRBV6-5	TRBJ2-7	CASSFTGTGAAEQYF
NA	TRBV7-6	TRBJ2-1	CASSRRRKNGTSGSHEQFF
NA	TRBV28	TRBJ2-7	CASSLQGQGLVQYF
NA	TRBV6-5	TRBJ2-1	CASSSGTGREGNEQFF
NA	TRBV12-3/TRBV12-4	TRBJ2-7	CASTQTGSYEQYF
NA	TRBV29-1	TRBJ2-7	CSVGSTRLDEQYF
NA	TRBV28	TRBJ2-3	CASSLSTSGSADTQYF
NA	TRBV28	TRBJ2-3	CASSLEGGVSDTQYF
NA	TRBV20-1	TRBJ1-2	CSAPDRNYGYTF
NA	TRBV20-1	TRBJ2-1	CSALGQGPSYNEQFF
NA	TRBV20-1	TRBJ1-5	CSAPRDGGNQPQHF
NA	TRBV28	TRBJ2-7	CASSLTPGDSYEQYF
NA	TRBV20-1	TRBJ2-7	CSARRLAGAYEQYF
NA	TRBV15	TRBJ2-7	CATSGSGGTYEQYF
NA	TRBV29-1	TRBJ1-2	CSVPKPGVGGYTF
NA	TRBV9	TRBJ2-1	CASSVAGGRNEQFF
NA	TRBV20-1	TRBJ1-4	CSASFPTGVEKLFF
NA	TRBV29-1	TRBJ1-2	CSVFKDYGYTF
NA	TRBV20-1	TRBJ1-1	CSARVNSLQARAFF
NA	TRBV6-5	TRBJ2-3	CASSPDRSTDTQYF
NA	TRBV7-8	TRBJ2-1	CASSLGSGGVYNEQFF
NA	TRBV5-5	TRBJ2-1	CASNDAQVSLHNEQFF
NA	TRBV29-1	TRBJ2-7	CSVEEGDRASYEQYF
NA	TRBV28	TRBJ2-7	CASSLGLGAYKYF
NA	TRBV6-2/TRBV6-3	TRBJ2-7	CASRTGTGIYEQYF
NA	TRBV5-1	TRBJ2-7	CASSLTARGMYEQYF
NA	TRBV24-1	TRBJ2-1	CATSDWRTEYNEQFF
NA	TRBV10-3	TRBJ2-1	CAISESWAGDMNEQFF
NA	TRBV4-1	TRBJ2-3	CASSLGQASIQDTQYF
NA	TRBV6-5	TRBJ2-3	CASSLAGFVTDTQYF
NA	TRBV6-2/TRBV6-3	TRBJ2-3	CASSYTSEDTQYF
NA	TRBV4-1	TRBJ1-2	CASSQVSAGTYGYTF